Below are 23 T cell receptor beta chains sequenced from a single sample in a study of blood T cells in healthy people across ages. The authors ran a second PCR of about 7 to 11 cycles using a sample-barcoded 5' primer and a J-beta primer mix. TCRdb processed the 5' RACE reads anew with MiXCR; each CDR3 protein has one entry. This table holds some 710,000 distinct CDR3 sequences, 22% found once. The sample consisted of blood. The source of these receptors is a man between 65 and 80 years old in good health.

In DNA, the CDR3 is TGTGCCAGCAGTTTTAGTTTAGAGAGCCAAGAGACCCAGTACTTC. This encodes CASSFSLESQETQYF. The rearrangement joins TRBV28 to TRBJ2-5; no firm D call. V lost 3 bases and J lost 1, with 12 bases in between. The CDR3 has 15 amino acids. Germline CDR1 MDHEN, CDR2 SYDVKM. Complete variable domain (other parts from reference TRBV28 and TRBJ2-5): DVKVTQSSRYLVKRTGEKVFLECVQDMDHENMFWYRQDPGLGLRLIYFSYDVKMKEKGDIPEGYSVSREKKERFSLILESASTNQTSMYLCASSFSLESQETQYFGPGTRLLVL.

This clonotype has ten or more counts. This chain connects TRBV6-6 to TRBJ1-1; D perhaps matches TRBD1 (6 bases). The CDR3 extends over 15 amino acids. The germline V gene encodes CDR1 MNHNY and CDR2 SVGAGI (reference sequence). Trimming stripped 6 bases from V and 4 bases from J, with 18 bases between. The CDR3 DNA is TGTGCCAGCAGCCCTATTCGACAGGAGGTCACTGAAGCTTTCTTT. Its protein is CASSPIRQEVTEAFF.

The chain couples TRBV3-1 to TRBJ2-3, with D perhaps matching TRBD2 (5 bases). Between the trimmed V and J ends, which lost 4 bases and 3 bases, there was a span of 14 bases. Looked up from germline, CDR1 is LGHDT and CDR2 is YNNKEL (reference sequence). CDR3 size: 15 residues. This CDR3 is CASSPVFGSTDTQYF. In DNA, the CDR3 is TGTGCCAGCAGCCCCGTTTTTGGGAGTACAGATACGCAGTATTTT.

This sequence joins TRBV14 and TRBJ1-2; perhaps TRBD1 as D (5 bases). This CDR3 contains 14 residues. Germline CDR1 and CDR2: SGHDN and FVKESK. Trimming pared 8 bases from V and 8 bases from J, leaving 21 bases between. CDR3 sequence (DNA): TGTGCCAGCGGCCTTGCCGGGACCCAAGGGGGCTACACCTTC. Translating it yields CASGLAGTQGGYTF.

This clonotype was found a few times. For the CDR3, the DNA is TGCGCCAGCAGTGAGGGGGGGCGGCACATTCAGTACTTC. It codes for CASSEGGRHIQYF. This rearrangement joins TRBV10-2 to TRBJ2-4; D tentatively reads TRBD1 or TRBD2 (6 bases each). Trimming cost V 2 bases and J 8 bases, with 10 bases left between them. This CDR3 comprises 13 residues. Germline V gene lookup returns CDR1 WSHSY and CDR2 SAAADI.

This rearrangement joins TRBV7-9 to TRBJ2-7; 7 nucleotides agree with TRBD1. Germline assignment: CDR1 SEHNR and CDR2 FQNEAQ (reference sequence). Trimming at V came to 5 bases and at J to 6 bases, leaving 10 bases not matched to a gene. The CDR3 totals 14 residues. In nucleotides, the CDR3 is TGTGCCAGCAGCCTCGACAGGGAGATTTTCGAGCAGTACGTC. Translating it yields CASSLDREIFEQYV.

This clonotype turned up a few times. The chain combines TRBV7-2 with TRBJ1-1, with 9 bases matching TRBD1. V dropped 1 base and J dropped 9; count of bases not matched to a gene: 9. The germline gives CDR1 SGHTA, CDR2 FQGNSA. CDR3 size: 15 residues. The CDR3 here is CASSLGPQGASQAFF. In DNA, the CDR3 is TGTGCCAGCAGCTTAGGGCCACAGGGGGCGTCCCAAGCTTTCTTT.

This clonotype was seen only a few times. J is TRBJ2-1 and V is TRBV5-1; TRBD2 aligns across 11 bases. Trimming took 0 bases from V and 8 from J; bases not matched to a gene: 7. This CDR3 has 16 residues. Germline V gives CDR1 SGHRS, CDR2 YFSETQ. CDR3: CASSLALGLAVHEQFF. The DNA for the CDR3 is TGCGCCAGCAGCTTGGCCTTGGGACTAGCGGTCCATGAGCAGTTCTTC. Full variable domain (missing parts from reference TRBV5-1 and TRBJ2-1): KAGVTQTPRYLIKTRGQQVTLSCSPISGHRSVSWYQQTPGQGLQFLFEYFSETQRNKGNFPGRFSGRQFSNSRSEMNVSTLELGDSALYLCASSLALGLAVHEQFFGPGTRLTVL.

This clonotype came up a few times. This chain uses TRBV28 with TRBJ1-4; the D is unclear. The ends were cut back, 3 bases at V and 8 bases at J, with 10 bases in the middle. The CDR3 consists of 13 residues. The V gene's germline CDR1 is MDHEN and CDR2 SYDVKM. The chain's CDR3 is CASSFGGREKLFF. CDR3 sequence (DNA): TGTGCCAGCAGTTTTGGAGGGCGCGAAAAACTGTTTTTT.

This chain links TRBV4-3 with TRBJ1-2; weak D call: TRBD1 (6 bases). Looked up from germline, CDR1 is LGHNA and CDR2 is YSLEER. Trimming took 0 bases from V and 2 from J, leaving 13 bases between them. The CDR3 is made up of 16 amino acids. CDR3 residues: CASSQDWTAVNYGYTF. In nucleotides, the CDR3 is TGCGCCAGCAGCCAAGATTGGACAGCCGTAAACTATGGCTACACCTTC.

This clonotype was picked up a small number of times. The junction differs from germline at one of its ends, possibly a read error. The rearrangement uses TRBV24-1 and TRBJ2-2; the D is unclear. The germline gives CDR1 KGHDR, CDR2 SFDVKD. The CDR3 loop spans 17 amino acids. The CDR3 reads CATSDGRRGPNTGELFF. The CDR3 DNA reads as TGTGCCACCAGTGATGGTCGTCGTGGGCCGAACACTGGGGAGCTGTTTTTT.

The rearrangement uses TRBV14 and TRBJ2-7; 7 nucleotides agree with TRBD2. J was trimmed by 5 bases and V by 0 bases; bases with no gene match: 13. CDR1 SGHDN and CDR2 FVKESK come from the germline V gene. The CDR3 spans 17 residues. CDR3 sequence: CASSQDRLREFLDEQYV. As DNA, the CDR3 is TGTGCCAGCAGCCAAGATCGGTTGCGGGAGTTCTTGGACGAGCAGTACGTC.

Only a few counts were recorded for this clonotype. The V gene is TRBV12-3 or TRBV12-4, the J gene TRBJ2-4, with 8 bases that match TRBD2. V shed 2 bases and J 0 bases; nucleotides not matched to a gene: 0. The CDR3 runs to 15 residues. The CDR3 region is CASSLSGGAKNIQYF. The CDR3 bases are TGTGCCAGCAGTTTAAGCGGGGGAGCCAAAAACATTCAGTACTTC.

The table lists this clonotype with a few counts. The J gene is TRBJ2-3, the V gene TRBV29-1, with 9 bases fitting TRBD1. There are 15 residues in the CDR3. Germline V gives CDR1 SQVTM, CDR2 ANQGSEA. V lost 8 bases to trimming and J lost 4 bases; unmatched junction nucleotides: 13. DNA of the CDR3: TGCAGCACCTTACCCGGGACAGGGTCCCCAGATACGCAGTATTTT. Protein: CSTLPGTGSPDTQYF.

This clonotype was seen many times. The V call is TRBV24-1, the J call TRBJ2-3; a possible D gene is TRBD2 (5 bases). V lost 3 bases and J 4 bases, leaving 16 bases between the germline ends. The CDR3 sequence is 16 residues long. Germline V gene lookup returns CDR1 KGHDR and CDR2 SFDVKD. The CDR3 DNA reads as TGTGCCACCAGTGATCCTAAGCGGTTTGCCTCAGATACGCAGTATTTT. Translating it yields CATSDPKRFASDTQYF.

This sequence joins TRBV10-2 and TRBJ2-1; D not resolved. The CDR3 totals 15 residues. Germline-derived CDR1 and CDR2 are WSHSY and SAAADI. Trimming took 6 bases from V and 4 from J, leaving 16 bases between them. CDR3 sequence: CASSIGRSAYNEQFF. In DNA form, the CDR3 reads TGCGCCAGCAGCATAGGCAGGTCGGCGTACAATGAGCAGTTCTTC.

Notes on this clonotype: It may be a read error: a sequence one base away is much more abundant. The chain uses TRBV2 and TRBJ2-4; TRBD2 matches 8 bases. This CDR3 has 18 residues. Germline CDR1 and CDR2: SNHLY and FYNNEI. V was pared by 7 bases and J by 1 base, with 15 bases of the junction left unmatched. In DNA, the CDR3 is TGTGCCAGCAAGAGTGACGGGGGGGCCTCCTATGCCAAAAACATTCAGTACTTC. It yields the protein CASKSDGGASYAKNIQYF.

This clonotype was detected only a few times. The chain couples TRBV7-7 to TRBJ2-4; D remains unclear. Per germline, CDR1 SSHAT and CDR2 FNYEAQ (reference sequence). CDR3 length equals 11 residues. The V end lost 1 base, the J end lost 9 bases, and 4 bases lay between the germline ends. Written as DNA, the CDR3 is TGTGCCAGCAGCTTAGGGGCCATTCAGTACTTC. Protein sequence: CASSLGAIQYF. Full variable domain (outside the CDR3, taken from reference TRBV7-7 and TRBJ2-4): GAGVSQSPRYKVTKRGQDVTLRCDPISSHATLYWYQQALGQGPEFLTYFNYEAQPDKSGLPSDRFSAERPEGSISTLTIQRTEQRDSAMYRCASSLGAIQYFGAGTRLSVL.

This clonotype was detected many times. The J gene is TRBJ1-1, the V gene TRBV7-2; D ambiguous. Germline assignment: CDR1 SGHTA and CDR2 FQGNSA. The V end lost 5 bases, the J end lost 13 bases, and 20 bases lay between the germline ends. CDR3 size: 13 residues. This CDR3 reads CASSNSVGGNGFF. CDR3 DNA: TGTGCCAGCAGCAATTCAGTGGGCGGAAATGGTTTCTTT. Drawing the rest from reference TRBV7-2 and TRBJ1-1, the complete variable domain is GAGVSQSPSNKVTEKGKDVELRCDPISGHTALYWYRQSLGQGLEFLIYFQGNSAPDKSGLPSDRFSAERTGGSVSTLTIQRTQQEDSAVYLCASSNSVGGNGFFGQGTRLTVV.

This clonotype turned up a few times. At one end the junction does not follow the germline gene, possibly because of a read error. The rearrangement uses TRBV28 and TRBJ2-1, with TRBD2 matching over 12 bases. The CDR3 is 18 residues long. From germline, CDR1 is MDHEN and CDR2 SYDVKM. CDR3 sequence reads: CASSSSHLGLAGLGEQCF. The CDR3 nucleotides read TGTGCCAGCAGTTCGAGCCATCTAGGACTAGCGGGATTAGGAGAGCAGTGCTTC.

The chain recombines TRBV28 with TRBJ1-2; D possibly corresponds to TRBD1 (6 bases). CDR3 length: 14 amino acids. CDR1 MDHEN and CDR2 SYDVKM come from the germline V gene. The V and J ends lost 3 bases and 4 bases respectively, with 12 bases between them. CDR3 sequence: CASSFYLGGYGYTF. The CDR3 nucleotides are TGTGCCAGCAGTTTTTATCTAGGGGGCTATGGCTACACCTTC.

The chain is built from TRBV24-1 and TRBJ1-2, with D unresolved. The CDR3 spans 13 residues. The V end lost 1 base, the J end lost 2 bases, and 4 bases lay between the germline ends. From germline, CDR1 is KGHDR and CDR2 SFDVKD. Here the CDR3 reads CATSDLNNYGYTF. The CDR3 DNA is TGTGCCACCAGTGATTTAAACAACTATGGCTACACCTTC.

The chain recombines TRBV5-6 with TRBJ2-1; 10 nucleotides align to TRBD1. CDR3 length: 15 amino acids. The J segment lost 12 bases and the V segment lost 4 bases, leaving 13 bases of the junction unmatched. CDR1 is SGHDT and CDR2 is YYEEEE in the germline V gene. CDR3 nucleotides: TGTGCCAGCAGCCCAGACAGGGGGCGCGGTTTGATGCAGTTCTTC. As protein: CASSPDRGRGLMQFF. Filled out from reference TRBV5-6 and TRBJ2-1, the complete variable domain reads DAGVTQSPTHLIKTRGQQVTLRCSPKSGHDTVSWYQQALGQGPQFIFQYYEEEERQRGNFPDRFSGHQFPNYSSELNVNALLLGDSALYLCASSPDRGRGLMQFFGPGTRLTVL.